A single sample is the source of the 7 T cell receptor beta chains below, sequenced in a study of blood T cell repertoires in COVID-19. Repertoires were generated with immunoSEQ multiplex PCR, while TCRdb's copy carries only in-frame clones and drops some. Found here are some 19,000 clones, 82% of them singletons; the top ten hold more than 5.5%. Sequenced material: peripheral blood. The source of these receptors is a human donor in a cohort sampled during active COVID-19.

This clone is a singleton in its sample. The V and J genes are TRBV6-4 and TRBJ2-1; 8 positions agree with TRBD1. This CDR3 has 16 amino acids. Germline V gene sequence: CDR1 MRHNA, CDR2 SNTAGT. Trimming at V came to 3 bases and at J to 8 bases, leaving 12 bases not matched to a gene. CDR3 DNA: TGTGCCAGCAGTGAGACCGGGCCAGGGGGCATGGATGAGCAGTTCTTC. Encoded protein: CASSETGPGGMDEQFF.

The chain is built from TRBV5-4 and TRBJ2-5, with 10 bases fitting TRBD1. Germline CDR1 SGHNT, CDR2 YYREEE (reference sequence). The V and J ends lost 2 bases and 3 bases, in that order; junction bases with no gene match: 7. The CDR3 length is 16 residues. The CDR3 sequence is CASSFFLGTGEETQYF. The CDR3 bases are TGTGCCAGCAGCTTTTTCCTCGGGACAGGGGAAGAGACCCAGTACTTC.

The CDR3 here is CASSQAGQPQHF. Here the CDR3 DNA reads TGTGCCAGCAGCCAAGCGGGTCAGCCCCAGCATTTT. V and J are TRBV3-1 (or the pseudogene TRBV3-2) and TRBJ1-5; D is uncertain. This CDR3 contains 12 residues. Trimming pared 1 base from V and 6 bases from J, leaving 4 bases between. Germline CDR1 is LGHDT and CDR2 is YNNKEL (reference sequence).

This clone was seen more than once but under ten times. V gene TRBV3-1 (or the pseudogene TRBV3-2) combines with J gene TRBJ2-4; 8 bases agree with TRBD2. CDR3 size: 14 residues. Germline V lookup: CDR1 LGHDT, CDR2 YNNKEL (reference sequence). The V gene end was trimmed by 6 bases and the J gene end by 7 bases; junction bases not matched to a gene: 8. As DNA, the CDR3 is TGTGCCAGCAGTCTGGGACTAGAGGCGAACATTCAGTACTTC. Protein sequence: CASSLGLEANIQYF.

This clone was observed once. The V call is TRBV5-1, the J call TRBJ2-7; D possibly corresponds to TRBD2 (5 bases). Between the trimmed V and J ends, which lost 0 bases and 3 bases, there was a span of 7 bases. The CDR3 is 13 amino acids. Germline assignment: CDR1 SGHRS and CDR2 YFSETQ. The CDR3 DNA reads as TGCGCCAGCAGCTTGGCTAGCCACTACGAGCAGTACTTC. Protein: CASSLASHYEQYF.

J is TRBJ1-1 and V is TRBV5-4, with D possibly TRBD1 on 6 matching bases. Germline-derived CDR1 and CDR2 are SGHNT and YYREEE (reference sequence). Trimming took 3 bases from V and 5 from J, leaving 11 bases between them. This CDR3 is built from 13 residues. In DNA form, the CDR3 reads TGTGCCAGCAGCTCAGGGGAGATGACTGAAGCTTTCTTT. Translation gives CASSSGEMTEAFF. Combining the CDR3 with reference TRBV5-4 and TRBJ1-1 gives the whole variable domain ETGVTQSPTHLIKTRGQQVTLRCSSQSGHNTVSWYQQALGQGPQFIFQYYREEENGRGNFPPRFSGLQFPNYSSELNVNALELDDSALYLCASSSGEMTEAFFGQGTRLTVV.

Only a few counts were recorded for this clone. The chain is built from TRBV19 and TRBJ2-1, with D possibly matching TRBD2 (6 bases). Per germline, CDR1 LNHDA and CDR2 SQIVND (reference sequence). This CDR3 is built from 11 residues. Deletions cut 3 bases from V and 13 bases from J, with 10 bases between. The CDR3: CASSIGGVQFF. CDR3 DNA: TGTGCCAGTAGTATCGGAGGGGTACAGTTCTTC.